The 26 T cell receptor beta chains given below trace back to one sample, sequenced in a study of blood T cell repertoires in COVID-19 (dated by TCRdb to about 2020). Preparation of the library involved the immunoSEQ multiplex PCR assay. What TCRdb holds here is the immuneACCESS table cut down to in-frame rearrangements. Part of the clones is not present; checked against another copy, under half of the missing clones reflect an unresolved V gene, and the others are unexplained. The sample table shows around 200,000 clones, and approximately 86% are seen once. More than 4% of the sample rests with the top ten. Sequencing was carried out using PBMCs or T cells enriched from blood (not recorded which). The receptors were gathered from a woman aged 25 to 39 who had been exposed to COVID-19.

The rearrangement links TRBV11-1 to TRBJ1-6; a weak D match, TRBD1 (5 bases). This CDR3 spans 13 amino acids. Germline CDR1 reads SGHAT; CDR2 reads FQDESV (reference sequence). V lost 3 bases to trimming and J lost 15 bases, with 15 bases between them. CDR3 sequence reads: CASSLSDRGDLHF. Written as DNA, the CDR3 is TGTGCCAGCAGCTTGTCTGACAGAGGAGACCTCCACTTT. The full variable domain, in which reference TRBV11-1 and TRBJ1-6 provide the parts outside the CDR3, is EAEVAQSPRYKITEKSQAVAFWCDPISGHATLYWYRQILGQGPELLVQFQDESVVDDSQLPKDRFSAERLKGVDSTLKIQPAELGDSAMYLCASSLSDRGDLHFGNGTRLTVT.

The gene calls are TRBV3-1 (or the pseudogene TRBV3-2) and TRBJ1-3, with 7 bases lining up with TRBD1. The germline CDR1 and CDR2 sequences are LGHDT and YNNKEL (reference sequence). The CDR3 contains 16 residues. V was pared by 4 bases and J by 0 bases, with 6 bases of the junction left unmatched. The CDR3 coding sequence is TGTGCCAGCAGCCCCCGTCACAGGGGCTCTGGAAACACCATATATTTT. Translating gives CASSPRHRGSGNTIYF.

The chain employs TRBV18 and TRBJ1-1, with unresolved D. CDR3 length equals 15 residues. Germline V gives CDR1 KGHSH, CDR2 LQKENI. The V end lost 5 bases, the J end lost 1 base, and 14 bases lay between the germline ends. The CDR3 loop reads CASSGFVTANTEAFF. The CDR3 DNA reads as TGTGCCAGCTCAGGGTTCGTCACAGCGAACACTGAAGCTTTCTTT.

The CDR3 DNA is TGTGCCTGGAGTGTAGGTAGCCGGGATGAGCAGTTCTTC. This translates into CAWSVGSRDEQFF. V is TRBV30 and J is TRBJ2-1; D gene ambiguous. From germline, CDR1 is GTSNPN and CDR2 SVGIG (reference sequence). The V gene lost 0 bases and the J gene lost 8 bases, with 11 bases spanning the gap. This CDR3 has 13 amino acids.

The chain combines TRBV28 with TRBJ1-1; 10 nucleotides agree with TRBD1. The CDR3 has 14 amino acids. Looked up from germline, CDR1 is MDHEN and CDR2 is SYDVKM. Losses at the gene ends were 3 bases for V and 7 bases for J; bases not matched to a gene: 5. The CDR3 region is CASSLTGGAGEAFF. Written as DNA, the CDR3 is TGTGCCAGCAGTTTGACAGGGGGCGCGGGTGAAGCTTTCTTT. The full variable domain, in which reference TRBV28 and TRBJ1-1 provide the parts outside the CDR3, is DVKVTQSSRYLVKRTGEKVFLECVQDMDHENMFWYRQDPGLGLRLIYFSYDVKMKEKGDIPEGYSVSREKKERFSLILESASTNQTSMYLCASSLTGGAGEAFFGQGTRLTVV.

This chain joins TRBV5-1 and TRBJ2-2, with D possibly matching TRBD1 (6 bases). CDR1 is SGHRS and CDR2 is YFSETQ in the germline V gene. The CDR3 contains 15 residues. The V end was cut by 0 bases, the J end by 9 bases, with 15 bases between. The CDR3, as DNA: TGCGCCAGCAGCTTGGTGTGGGGGCTACTCCGGGAGCTGTTTTTT. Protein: CASSLVWGLLRELFF. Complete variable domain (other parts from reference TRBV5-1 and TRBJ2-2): KAGVTQTPRYLIKTRGQQVTLSCSPISGHRSVSWYQQTPGQGLQFLFEYFSETQRNKGNFPGRFSGRQFSNSRSEMNVSTLELGDSALYLCASSLVWGLLRELFFGEGSRLTVL.

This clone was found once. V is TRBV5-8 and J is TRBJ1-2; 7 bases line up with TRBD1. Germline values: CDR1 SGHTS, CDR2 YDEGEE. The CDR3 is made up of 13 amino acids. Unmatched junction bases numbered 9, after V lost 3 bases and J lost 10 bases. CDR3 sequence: CASSSYSQGFYTF. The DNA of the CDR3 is TGTGCCAGCAGCTCATATTCACAGGGGTTCTACACCTTC.

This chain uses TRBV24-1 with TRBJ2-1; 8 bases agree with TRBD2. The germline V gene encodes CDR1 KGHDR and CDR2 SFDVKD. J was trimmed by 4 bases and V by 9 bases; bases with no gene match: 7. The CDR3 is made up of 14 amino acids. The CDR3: CATREGSGYNEQFF. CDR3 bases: TGTGCCACCCGGGAGGGTAGCGGATACAATGAGCAGTTCTTC.

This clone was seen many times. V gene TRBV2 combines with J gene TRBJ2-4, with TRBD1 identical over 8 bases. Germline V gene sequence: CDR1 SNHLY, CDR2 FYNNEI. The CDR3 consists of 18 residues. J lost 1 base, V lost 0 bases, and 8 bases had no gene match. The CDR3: CASSEALQGAWAKNIQYF. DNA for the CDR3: TGTGCCAGCAGTGAAGCGCTTCAGGGGGCGTGGGCCAAAAACATTCAGTACTTC.

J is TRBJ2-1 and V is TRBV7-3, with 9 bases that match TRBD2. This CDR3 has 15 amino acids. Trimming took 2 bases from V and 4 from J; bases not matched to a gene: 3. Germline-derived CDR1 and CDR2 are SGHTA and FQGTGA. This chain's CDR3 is CASSLVAGDYNEQFF. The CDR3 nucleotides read TGTGCCAGCAGCTTAGTAGCGGGGGATTACAATGAGCAGTTCTTC.

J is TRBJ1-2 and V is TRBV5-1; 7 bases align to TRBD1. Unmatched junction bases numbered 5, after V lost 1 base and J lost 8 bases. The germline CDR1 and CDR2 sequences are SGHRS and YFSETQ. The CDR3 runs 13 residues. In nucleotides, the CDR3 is TGCGCCAGCAGCTTGAGACAGGGTGACGGCTACACCTTC. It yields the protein CASSLRQGDGYTF.

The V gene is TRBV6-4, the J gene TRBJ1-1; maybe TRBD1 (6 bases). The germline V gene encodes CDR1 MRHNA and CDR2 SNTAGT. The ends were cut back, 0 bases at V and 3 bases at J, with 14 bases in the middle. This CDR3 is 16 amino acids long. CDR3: CASSDSPGARYTEAFF. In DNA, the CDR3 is TGTGCCAGCAGTGACTCGCCAGGGGCAAGGTACACTGAAGCTTTCTTT.

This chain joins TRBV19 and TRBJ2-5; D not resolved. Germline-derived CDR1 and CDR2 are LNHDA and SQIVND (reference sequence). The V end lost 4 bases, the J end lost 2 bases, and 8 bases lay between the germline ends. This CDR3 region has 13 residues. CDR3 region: CASSRDLQETQYF. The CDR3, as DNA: TGTGCCAGTAGTAGAGACTTACAAGAGACCCAGTACTTC.

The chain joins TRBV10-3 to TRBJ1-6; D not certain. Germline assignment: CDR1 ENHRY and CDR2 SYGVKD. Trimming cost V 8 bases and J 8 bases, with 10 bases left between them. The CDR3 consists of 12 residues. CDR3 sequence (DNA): TGTGCCATCGGCGTACGGGATTCACCCCTCCACTTT. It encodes CAIGVRDSPLHF.

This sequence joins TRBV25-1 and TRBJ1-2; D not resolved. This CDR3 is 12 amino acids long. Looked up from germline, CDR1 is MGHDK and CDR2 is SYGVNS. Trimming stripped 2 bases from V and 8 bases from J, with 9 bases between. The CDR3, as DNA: TGTGCCAGCAGTGAACCAAGCTACGGCTACACCTTC. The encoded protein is CASSEPSYGYTF.

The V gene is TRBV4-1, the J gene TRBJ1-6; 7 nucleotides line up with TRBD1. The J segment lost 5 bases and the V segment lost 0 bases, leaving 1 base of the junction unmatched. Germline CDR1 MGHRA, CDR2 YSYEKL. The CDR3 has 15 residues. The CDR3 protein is CASSQETGDNSPLHF. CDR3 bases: TGCGCCAGCAGCCAAGAAACAGGGGATAATTCACCCCTCCACTTT.

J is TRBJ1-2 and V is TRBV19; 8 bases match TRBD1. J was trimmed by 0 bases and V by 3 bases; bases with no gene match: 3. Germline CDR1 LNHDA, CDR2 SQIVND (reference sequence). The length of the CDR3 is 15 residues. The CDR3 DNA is TGTGCCAGTAGTATGGGACAGGCAGCTAACTATGGCTACACCTTC. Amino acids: CASSMGQAANYGYTF.

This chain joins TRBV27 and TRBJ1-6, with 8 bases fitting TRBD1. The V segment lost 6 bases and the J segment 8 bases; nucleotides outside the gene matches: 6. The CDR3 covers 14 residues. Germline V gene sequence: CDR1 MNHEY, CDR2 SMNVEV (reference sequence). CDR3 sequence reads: CASSVRGPDSPLHF. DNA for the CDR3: TGTGCCAGCAGCGTCAGGGGGCCGGATTCACCCCTCCACTTT.

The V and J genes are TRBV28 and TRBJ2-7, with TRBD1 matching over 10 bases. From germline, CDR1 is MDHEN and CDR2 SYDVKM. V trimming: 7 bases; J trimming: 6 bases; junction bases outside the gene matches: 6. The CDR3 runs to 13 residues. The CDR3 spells CASTIDRGREQYF. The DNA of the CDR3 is TGTGCCAGCACCATAGACAGGGGGCGCGAGCAGTACTTC.

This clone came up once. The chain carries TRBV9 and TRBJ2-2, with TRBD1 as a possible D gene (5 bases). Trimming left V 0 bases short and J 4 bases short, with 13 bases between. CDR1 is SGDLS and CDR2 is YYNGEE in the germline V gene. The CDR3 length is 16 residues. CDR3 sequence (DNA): TGTGCCAGCAGCGTAGAGGCAGGGCCCACCACCGGGGAGCTGTTTTTT. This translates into CASSVEAGPTTGELFF.

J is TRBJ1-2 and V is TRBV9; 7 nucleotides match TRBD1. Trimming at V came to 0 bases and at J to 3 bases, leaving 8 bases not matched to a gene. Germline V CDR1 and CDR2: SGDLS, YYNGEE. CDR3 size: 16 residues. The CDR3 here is CASSVDSRDSDYGYTF. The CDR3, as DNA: TGTGCCAGCAGCGTAGACTCCCGGGACAGCGACTATGGCTACACCTTC.

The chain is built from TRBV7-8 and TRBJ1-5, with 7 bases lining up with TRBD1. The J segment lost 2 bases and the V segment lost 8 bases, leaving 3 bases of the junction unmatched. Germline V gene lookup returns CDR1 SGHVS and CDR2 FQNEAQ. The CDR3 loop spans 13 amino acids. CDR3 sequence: CASGQGGNQPQHF. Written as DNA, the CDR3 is TGTGCCAGCGGGCAGGGGGGCAATCAGCCCCAGCATTTT.

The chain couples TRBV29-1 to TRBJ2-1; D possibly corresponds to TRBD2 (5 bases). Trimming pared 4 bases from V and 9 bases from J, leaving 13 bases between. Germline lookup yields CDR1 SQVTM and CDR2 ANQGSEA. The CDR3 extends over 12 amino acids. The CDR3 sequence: CSVGELVGEQFF. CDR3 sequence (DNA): TGCAGCGTTGGGGAGCTCGTCGGTGAGCAGTTCTTC.

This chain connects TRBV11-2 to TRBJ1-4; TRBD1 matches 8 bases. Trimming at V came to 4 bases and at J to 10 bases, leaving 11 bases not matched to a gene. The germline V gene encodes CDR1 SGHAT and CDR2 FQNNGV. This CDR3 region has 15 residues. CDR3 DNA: TGTGCCAGCAGCTCCATCAGGGGGCAGAGGGGAAAACTGTTTTTT. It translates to CASSSIRGQRGKLFF.

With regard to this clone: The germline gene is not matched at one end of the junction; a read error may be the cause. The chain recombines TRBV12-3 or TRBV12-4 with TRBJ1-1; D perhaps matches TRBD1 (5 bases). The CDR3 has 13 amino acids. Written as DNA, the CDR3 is TGTGCCAGCAGATTAGACAGCAACACTGAAGCTTTCTTT. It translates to CASRLDSNTEAFF.

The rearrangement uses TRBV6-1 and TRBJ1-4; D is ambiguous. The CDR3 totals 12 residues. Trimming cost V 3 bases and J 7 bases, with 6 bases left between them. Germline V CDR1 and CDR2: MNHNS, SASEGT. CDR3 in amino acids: CASSDLGEKLFF. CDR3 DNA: TGTGCCAGCAGTGACCTAGGTGAAAAACTGTTTTTT.